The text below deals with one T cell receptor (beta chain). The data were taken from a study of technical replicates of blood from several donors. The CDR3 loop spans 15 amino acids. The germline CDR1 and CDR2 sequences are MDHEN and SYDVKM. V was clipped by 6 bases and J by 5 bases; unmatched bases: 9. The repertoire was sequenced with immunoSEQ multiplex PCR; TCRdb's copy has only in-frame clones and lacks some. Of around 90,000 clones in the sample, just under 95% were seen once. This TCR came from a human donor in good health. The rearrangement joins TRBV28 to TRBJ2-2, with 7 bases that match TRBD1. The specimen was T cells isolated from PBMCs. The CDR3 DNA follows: TGTGCCAGCAGCCTCAGACAGGGAAAAACCGGGGAGCTGTTTTTT. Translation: CASSLRQGKTGELFF.